The sequence of this T cell receptor (beta chain) was determined in a study of identical twins. Study-level results: Recombination models fit unrelated individuals' TCR alpha sharing but underestimated twins'. In cord blood, abundant beta clonotypes had fewer insertions; memory showed no trend.

Turning to this clonotype: Its antigen is undetermined.

V was pared by 5 bases and J by 4 bases, with 12 bases between. Germline values: CDR1 SEHNR, CDR2 FQNEAQ (reference sequence). The CDR3 sequence is 14 residues long. TCRdb independently ran MiXCR on the 5' RACE reads; one entry per CDR3 protein. The repertoire holds about 700,000 distinct CDR3 sequences, with around 6.1% as singletons. Material for sequencing was naive T cells sorted from blood. The rearrangement links TRBV7-9 to TRBJ2-1; D gene ambiguous. The clonotype comes from a man between 18 and 29 years old in good health. This CDR3 is CASSKGTDYNEQFF. CDR3 DNA: TGTGCCAGCAGCAAAGGAACCGATTACAATGAGCAGTTCTTC. Variable domain in full (rest from reference TRBV7-9 and TRBJ2-1): DTGVSQNPRHKITKRGQNVTFRCDPISEHNRLYWYRQTLGQGPEFLTYFQNEAQLEKSRLLSDRFSAERPKGSFSTLEIQRTEQGDSAMYLCASSKGTDYNEQFFGPGTRLTVL.